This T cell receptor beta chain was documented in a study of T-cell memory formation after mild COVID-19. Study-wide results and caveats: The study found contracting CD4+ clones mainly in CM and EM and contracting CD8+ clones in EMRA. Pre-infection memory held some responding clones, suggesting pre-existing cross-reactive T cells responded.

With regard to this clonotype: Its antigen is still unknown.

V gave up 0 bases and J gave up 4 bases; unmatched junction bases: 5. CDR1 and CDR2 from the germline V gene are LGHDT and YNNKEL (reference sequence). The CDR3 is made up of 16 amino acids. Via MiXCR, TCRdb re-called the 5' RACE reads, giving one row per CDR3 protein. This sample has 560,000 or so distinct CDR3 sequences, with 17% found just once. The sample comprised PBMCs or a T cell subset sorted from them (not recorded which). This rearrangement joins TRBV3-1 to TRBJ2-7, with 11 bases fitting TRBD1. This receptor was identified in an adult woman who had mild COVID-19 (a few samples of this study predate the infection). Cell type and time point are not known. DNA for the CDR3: TGTGCCAGCAGCCAAGATCCCGGACAGGGGGCTTACGAGCAGTACTTC. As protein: CASSQDPGQGAYEQYF.